Listed here are 25 T cell receptor beta chains from one sample, sequenced in a study of T cells in Graves' hyperthyroidism and ophthalmopathy. TCR beta CDR3 regions were amplified from RNA transcripts. First-round RT-PCR of the TCR CDR3 relied on the HTBI primer set. MiXCR, run by TCRdb on the multiplex PCR reads, gives a single entry per CDR3 protein. The table includes around 600,000 distinct CDR3 sequences, roughly 15% detected once. The sequencing sample was made of blood. These receptors were collected from a woman in her forties or fifties with Graves' ophthalmopathy.

This clonotype has ten or more counts. The chain couples TRBV6-1 to TRBJ2-5; 7 bases line up with TRBD2. Trimming at V came to 7 bases and at J to 1 base, leaving 9 bases not matched to a gene. The germline CDR1 and CDR2 sequences are MNHNS and SASEGT. CDR3 length: 15 residues. CDR3 residues: CASKLAKAGQETQYF. The DNA for the CDR3 is TGTGCCAGCAAACTAGCGAAAGCTGGCCAAGAGACCCAGTACTTC.

The chain combines TRBV20-1 with TRBJ2-5, with 9 bases fitting TRBD2. Germline CDR1 DFQATT, CDR2 SNEGSKA (reference sequence). CDR3 length equals 15 residues. Trimming took 6 bases from V and 4 from J; bases not matched to a gene: 12. CDR3 nucleotide sequence: TGCAGTGCAGGCAATCGCGGGAGGGCCACAGAGACCCAGTACTTC. As protein: CSAGNRGRATETQYF.

This clonotype came up many times. The genes are TRBV20-1 and TRBJ2-3, with 8 bases fitting TRBD1. This CDR3 contains 11 residues. Germline V gene lookup returns CDR1 DFQATT and CDR2 SNEGSKA (reference sequence). V lost 5 bases and J lost 6; bases outside the gene matches: 1. This CDR3 is CSAGQGDTQYF. CDR3 coding DNA: TGCAGTGCTGGACAGGGTGATACGCAGTATTTT.

This clonotype has just a few counts. The chain carries TRBV6-2 or TRBV6-3 and TRBJ2-1, with unresolved D. The V end was cut by 2 bases, the J end by 2 bases, with 4 bases between. Per germline, CDR1 MNHEY and CDR2 SVGEGT. This CDR3 has 13 amino acids. The CDR3 loop is CASSYATYNEQFF. The CDR3 DNA sequence: TGTGCCAGCAGTTACGCGACCTACAATGAGCAGTTCTTC.

This clonotype came up many times. This sequence joins TRBV24-1 and TRBJ1-5; perhaps TRBD1 as D (6 bases). The CDR3 is made up of 13 amino acids. V gave up 6 bases and J gave up 4 bases, with 9 bases separating them. Looked up from germline, CDR1 is KGHDR and CDR2 is SFDVKD. CDR3 DNA sequence: TGTGCCACCAGTCAAGGACAGAATCAGCCCCAGCATTTT. Protein: CATSQGQNQPQHF.

The rearrangement joins TRBV18 to TRBJ2-1; 13 nucleotides align to TRBD2. The CDR3 loop spans 14 amino acids. V was pared by 8 bases and J by 9 bases, with 7 bases of the junction left unmatched. Germline V gene data show CDR1 as KGHSH and CDR2 as LQKENI. The CDR3 reads CASAGLAGAGEQFF. CDR3 coding DNA: TGTGCCAGCGCCGGACTAGCGGGAGCAGGTGAGCAGTTCTTC.

This clonotype was found many times. This sequence joins TRBV11-2 and TRBJ2-7, with 10 bases that match TRBD2. V lost 5 bases, J lost 4 bases, and 5 bases stayed unmatched. Germline CDR1 reads SGHAT; CDR2 reads FQNNGV. The CDR3 contains 14 residues. The CDR3 sequence: CASSTGLARYEQYF. As DNA, the CDR3 is TGTGCCAGCAGCACGGGACTAGCGAGGTACGAGCAGTACTTC. The variable domain in full, with the rest retrieved from reference TRBV11-2 and TRBJ2-7, is EAGVAQSPRYKIIEKRQSVAFWCNPISGHATLYWYQQILGQGPKLLIQFQNNGVVDDSQLPKDRFSAERLKGVDSTLKIQPAKLEDSAVYLCASSTGLARYEQYFGPGTRLTVT.

With regard to this clonotype: This clone may be a read error of a much larger clone one base away. The chain has TRBV11-3 and TRBJ2-3; TRBD2 might be the D (6 bases). Germline V CDR1 and CDR2: SGHNT, YENEEA. The CDR3 has 16 residues. In DNA, the CDR3 is TGTGCCAGCAACTTAGCGGCGGGTGGTAGCACAGATACGCAGTATTTT. It encodes CASNLAAGGSTDTQYF.

The genes are TRBV6-2 or TRBV6-3 and TRBJ1-1; possibly TRBD1 for D (5 bases). V was shortened by 8 bases and J by 0 bases, with 13 bases between the two germline ends. Germline V gives CDR1 MNHEY, CDR2 SVGEGT. The CDR3 spans 14 residues. The CDR3 protein is CASRGGLMNTEAFF. CDR3 nucleotide sequence: TGTGCCAGCCGGGGGGGGTTAATGAACACTGAAGCTTTCTTT.

This clonotype showed up many times. The CDR3 coding sequence is TGTGCCAGCAGCTCACAGGGCGCTGAAGCTTTCTTT. Its translation is CASSSQGAEAFF. This sequence joins TRBV7-2 and TRBJ1-1; TRBD1 might be the D (6 bases). Trimming left V 4 bases short and J 6 bases short, with 9 bases between. Germline-derived CDR1 and CDR2 are SGHTA and FQGNSA. The CDR3 covers 12 residues. The complete variable domain, with remaining parts taken from reference TRBV7-2 and TRBJ1-1, reads GAGVSQSPSNKVTEKGKDVELRCDPISGHTALYWYRQSLGQGLEFLIYFQGNSAPDKSGLPSDRFSAERTGGSVSTLTIQRTQQEDSAVYLCASSSQGAEAFFGQGTRLTVV.

The genes are TRBV6-5 and TRBJ1-5; 9 bases are a match to TRBD1. J lost 6 bases, V lost 4 bases, and 7 bases had no gene match. Germline lookup yields CDR1 MNHEY and CDR2 SVGAGI. This CDR3 is 15 amino acids long. CDR3 amino acids: CASSSTGGFVQPQHF. The CDR3 DNA is TGTGCCAGCAGTTCGACAGGGGGATTTGTTCAGCCCCAGCATTTT.

This clonotype appeared many times. This chain joins TRBV5-1 and TRBJ2-2; D is perhaps TRBD1 (7 bases). The CDR3 is 17 amino acids. V lost 4 bases, J lost 2 bases, and 18 bases lay in between. Germline V CDR1 and CDR2: SGHRS, YFSETQ. CDR3 loop: CASSGRTGGDNTGELFF. CDR3 sequence (DNA): TGCGCCAGCAGCGGGAGGACAGGCGGCGACAACACCGGGGAGCTGTTTTTT.

This clonotype was found many times. The chain joins TRBV11-2 to TRBJ1-3, with D possibly matching TRBD1 (6 bases). Germline CDR1 is SGHAT and CDR2 is FQNNGV. CDR3 length equals 14 residues. Trimming left V 5 bases short and J 3 bases short, with 11 bases between. CDR3 coding DNA: TGTGCCAGCAGCCTAAACAGGGATGGAAACACCATATATTTT. Translating gives CASSLNRDGNTIYF.

This clonotype was counted between two and nine times. This chain uses TRBV6-1 with TRBJ2-1; 8 bases are shared with TRBD1. The CDR3 covers 15 residues. The J segment lost 5 bases and the V segment lost 8 bases, leaving 11 bases of the junction unmatched. Looked up from germline, CDR1 is MNHNS and CDR2 is SASEGT. The DNA for the CDR3 is TGTGCCAGCGGGGCAGGGGGCCACCGCAACAATGAGCAGTTCTTC. Amino acid sequence: CASGAGGHRNNEQFF.

This clonotype has just a few counts. The J gene is TRBJ2-1, the V gene TRBV6-1, with D tentatively TRBD1 (6 bases). This CDR3 contains 15 residues. Trimming removed 5 bases from V and 5 bases from J, with 16 bases in between. The germline gives CDR1 MNHNS, CDR2 SASEGT. The CDR3 loop is CASSYSGEGDNEQFF. The CDR3 DNA reads as TGTGCCAGCAGTTACAGTGGAGAGGGGGACAATGAGCAGTTCTTC.

This clonotype was seen many times. J is TRBJ2-7 and V is TRBV28; either TRBD1 or TRBD2 may fit D (5 bases each). The CDR3 is made up of 11 amino acids. Germline CDR1 and CDR2: MDHEN and SYDVKM. The V gene lost 8 bases and the J gene lost 2 bases, with 7 bases spanning the gap. CDR3: CASGTAYEQYF. In nucleotides, the CDR3 is TGTGCCAGCGGGACGGCCTACGAGCAGTACTTC. Complete variable domain (other parts from reference TRBV28 and TRBJ2-7): DVKVTQSSRYLVKRTGEKVFLECVQDMDHENMFWYRQDPGLGLRLIYFSYDVKMKEKGDIPEGYSVSREKKERFSLILESASTNQTSMYLCASGTAYEQYFGPGTRLTVT.

This clonotype was observed a few times. J is TRBJ2-1 and V is TRBV27, with 8 positions matching TRBD2. With V trimmed by 2 bases and J by 8 bases, 5 bases remained unmatched. Germline V gene lookup returns CDR1 MNHEY and CDR2 SMNVEV (reference sequence). The CDR3 consists of 14 residues. CDR3 in amino acids: CASSLRGRRYEQFF. DNA for the CDR3: TGTGCCAGCAGTTTACGCGGGAGGAGGTATGAGCAGTTCTTC.

Details on this clonotype: A single base separates this from a much larger clone, so it may be a read error. The conserved phenylalanine or tryptophan normally closing the CDR3 is absent here, so this likely arose from a read error. The rearrangement links TRBV19 to TRBJ1-2; D perhaps matches TRBD1 (6 bases). The germline V and J ends were trimmed by 5 bases and 4 bases, with 14 bases remaining between them. The germline CDR1 and CDR2 sequences are LNHDA and SQIVND (reference sequence). The CDR3 is made up of 14 amino acids. CDR3 in amino acids: CASSAQDRLYGYTL. The CDR3, as DNA: TGTGCCAGTAGTGCCCAGGACAGACTCTATGGCTACACCCTC.

Regarding this clonotype: A much larger clone sits a single nucleotide away, making a read error possible. The chain combines TRBV27 with TRBJ2-7; D is unclear. V lost 8 bases and J lost 4, with 21 bases in between. CDR3 length: 15 amino acids. The germline V gene has CDR1 MNHEY and CDR2 SMNVEV (reference sequence). Here the CDR3 reads CASGYSLIQSYEQYF. The CDR3 DNA sequence: TGTGCCAGCGGTTACTCATTAATCCAGAGTTACGAGCAGTACTTC.

This clonotype was found many times. The V gene is TRBV2, the J gene TRBJ2-3; no firm D call. V shed 9 bases and J shed 4 bases, with 8 bases lying between them. This CDR3 comprises 11 residues. Germline lookup yields CDR1 SNHLY and CDR2 FYNNEI. The CDR3 nucleotides read TGTGCCAGTTCGACGTCAGATACGCAGTATTTT. Residues: CASSTSDTQYF.

This clonotype was counted many times. The rearrangement joins TRBV3-1 to TRBJ1-1; weak D call: TRBD1 (5 bases). Trimming removed 0 bases from V and 1 base from J, with 9 bases in between. Germline lookup yields CDR1 LGHDT and CDR2 YNNKEL (reference sequence). This CDR3 region has 15 residues. The CDR3 loop is CASSQDHRRNTEAFF. Written as DNA, the CDR3 is TGTGCCAGCAGCCAAGATCACAGGAGGAACACTGAAGCTTTCTTT.

This clonotype was seen more than once but under ten times. The chain employs TRBV27 and TRBJ2-3; 7 positions match TRBD2. Germline assignment: CDR1 MNHEY and CDR2 SMNVEV (reference sequence). The trim removed 3 bases at V and 6 bases at J, leaving 6 bases unmatched. This CDR3 has 14 amino acids. DNA of the CDR3: TGTGCCAGCAGTTTCGGCGGGAGCTCTGATACGCAGTATTTT. Protein sequence: CASSFGGSSDTQYF.

This clonotype was recorded at least ten times. The chain has TRBV2 and TRBJ2-1; D is unclear. Germline V gene data show CDR1 as SNHLY and CDR2 as FYNNEI. Deletions cut 6 bases from V and 7 bases from J, with 13 bases between. This CDR3 has 13 residues. CDR3 sequence: CASRRKGGNEQFF. CDR3 nucleotides: TGTGCCAGCAGAAGGAAGGGTGGGAATGAGCAGTTCTTC.

At least ten counts were recorded for this clonotype. V gene TRBV7-2 combines with J gene TRBJ2-2; D ambiguous. V was cut by 1 base and J by 4 bases, with 13 bases left in between. Germline V lookup: CDR1 SGHTA, CDR2 FQGNSA. The CDR3 is 16 amino acids. The CDR3 loop reads CASSLDRQGFTGELFF. CDR3 nucleotides: TGTGCCAGCAGCTTAGATCGTCAAGGGTTCACCGGGGAGCTGTTTTTT. Full variable domain (rest looked up from reference TRBV7-2 and TRBJ2-2): GAGVSQSPSNKVTEKGKDVELRCDPISGHTALYWYRQSLGQGLEFLIYFQGNSAPDKSGLPSDRFSAERTGGSVSTLTIQRTQQEDSAVYLCASSLDRQGFTGELFFGEGSRLTVL.

This clonotype was counted many times. The V call is TRBV30, the J call TRBJ1-1; D is undetermined. This CDR3 is 13 amino acids long. Germline loops: CDR1 GTSNPN, CDR2 SVGIG (reference sequence). Trimming pared 2 bases from V and 6 bases from J, leaving 13 bases between. The CDR3 nucleotides read TGTGCCTGGAGTTCGCTTCTGGGAGCTGAAGCTTTCTTT. It codes for CAWSSLLGAEAFF.